Detailed here is one T cell receptor (beta chain). Trimming stripped 6 bases from V and 1 base from J, with 6 bases between. The CDR3 totals 11 residues. Germline CDR1 and CDR2: SQVTM and ANQGSEA. Per the original methods: By means of reference gene primer amplification, nucleated cell counts were estimated. Profiling relied on immunoSEQ multiplex PCR, and the TCRdb table lists in-frame clones only, not all of them. Clone size and V and J calls were adopted from that table, with D and trimming inferred from the DNA. The repertoire holds 45,000 to 50,000 clones, with 83% as singletons. These data are taken from a study of blood T cell repertoires in COVID-19. Study-wide background: T cells, B-cell-depleted T cells, or PBMCs supplied cDNA or gDNA.

Sequenced input: peripheral blood. This sequence joins TRBV29-1 and TRBJ2-5; D unresolved. This TCR came from a man in his sixties with active COVID-19. The CDR3 loop is CSVVPQETQYF. CDR3 nucleotide sequence: TGCAGCGTCGTTCCCCAAGAGACCCAGTACTTC.